The subject of this entry is one T cell receptor beta chain. Its antigen is not identified. The sample comes from a study of shared clonotypes between healthy human individuals. Study information: Researchers assigned three CD4 naive, three CD4 memory, two CD8 naive and one CD8 memory plate to each donor. Study-wide findings and caveats: Incompleteness in sorted-subset sequencing, despite large depth, was shown by rarefaction. Naive subsets, compared against memory subsets, generally had larger estimated richness values.

Researchers partitioned CD4+ cells into CD45RA+ naive and CD45RA-negative memory subsets. Using immunoSEQ multiplex PCR, the repertoire was profiled, and TCRdb retains in-frame clones only, with some absent. The sample yields under 1,100,000 clones, around three quarters seen once. Deletions cut 1 base from V and 3 bases from J, with 21 bases between. This CDR3 comprises 18 residues. Germline V gene data show CDR1 as SGHNT and CDR2 as YENEEA. The sequenced sample was memory CD4+ T cells from PBMCs. Subset indicated: CD45RA-negative fraction. The TCR was taken from a man aged 18 to 29 in good health. Some clones in this sample may be carry-over from other donors' samples. The chain links TRBV11-3 to TRBJ2-5; D is unresolved. CDR3 region: CASSLVQPGETAKETQYF. The CDR3 bases are TGTGCCAGCAGCTTAGTCCAGCCGGGCGAGACGGCCAAAGAGACCCAGTACTTC.